This T cell receptor (beta chain) was identified during a study of technical replicates of blood from a few donors. V lost 4 bases, J lost 0 bases, and 4 bases stayed unmatched. CDR3 length equals 15 residues. Germline V gene lookup returns CDR1 SGHRS and CDR2 YFSETQ. Sequencing was performed with immunoSEQ multiplex PCR; in TCRdb, only in-frame clones are kept and a portion is missing. The sample has about 75,000 clones, approximately 97% seen once. The receptor was isolated from a human donor in good health. Sequences were obtained from T cells isolated from PBMCs. This rearrangement joins TRBV5-1 to TRBJ2-1; 7 bases map to TRBD1. The CDR3: CASSPGTASYNEQFF. The DNA for the CDR3 is TGCGCCAGCAGCCCCGGGACAGCCTCCTACAATGAGCAGTTCTTC.